The 29 T cell receptor beta chains in this list originate from one sample, sequenced in a study of long-term antiretroviral therapy in people with HIV. Version v3.0 of the immunoSEQ assay ran at survey level. The repertoire was sequenced with immunoSEQ multiplex PCR; TCRdb's copy has only in-frame clones and lacks some. Among about 43,000 clones listed, 86% were seen once. The specimen comprised unsorted PBMCs, sampled 0.1 years before starting antiretroviral therapy. The receptors originated from a woman aged 45-59 years with HIV.

V gene TRBV5-6 combines with J gene TRBJ1-1; D gene ambiguous. Germline lookup yields CDR1 SGHDT and CDR2 YYEEEE. The CDR3 sequence is 13 residues long. The V end was cut by 2 bases, the J end by 4 bases, with 9 bases between. Here the CDR3 DNA reads TGTGCCAGCAGCTTCCGGGCCCCCACTGAAGCTTTCTTT. Protein sequence: CASSFRAPTEAFF.

The rearrangement uses TRBV7-2 and TRBJ1-4; D might be TRBD1 (5 bases). This CDR3 comprises 15 residues. The germline gives CDR1 SGHTA, CDR2 FQGNSA. The V and J ends lost 7 bases and 4 bases respectively, with 16 bases between them. The CDR3 bases are TGTGCCAGCAAGCCCCAATGGGGGATTAATGAAAAACTGTTTTTT. This encodes CASKPQWGINEKLFF.

The chain combines TRBV9 with TRBJ1-3; 10 positions agree with TRBD1. CDR3 size: 17 residues. With V trimmed by 4 bases and J by 3 bases, 10 bases remained unmatched. Germline CDR1 reads SGDLS; CDR2 reads YYNGEE. CDR3 protein: CASSPQIGTGVGNTIYF. The CDR3 DNA sequence: TGTGCCAGCAGCCCCCAAATTGGGACAGGGGTTGGAAACACCATATATTTT. Drawing the rest from reference TRBV9 and TRBJ1-3, the complete variable domain is DSGVTQTPKHLITATGQRVTLRCSPRSGDLSVYWYQQSLDQGLQFLIQYYNGEERAKGNILERFSAQQFPDLHSELNLSSLELGDSALYFCASSPQIGTGVGNTIYFGEGSWLTVV.

The J gene is TRBJ1-2, the V gene TRBV7-2, with D perhaps matching TRBD1 (6 bases). The CDR3 sequence is 15 residues long. Germline CDR1 reads SGHTA; CDR2 reads FQGNSA. Between the trimmed V and J ends, which lost 1 base and 4 bases, there was a span of 13 bases. CDR3 in amino acids: CASSLVPGEAYGYTF. The CDR3 DNA reads TGTGCCAGCAGCTTAGTCCCAGGGGAAGCCTATGGCTACACCTTC.

The rearrangement uses TRBV5-4 and TRBJ1-4, with 10 bases lining up with TRBD1. Looked up from germline, CDR1 is SGHNT and CDR2 is YYREEE (reference sequence). V was clipped by 3 bases and J by 0 bases; unmatched bases: 8. CDR3 length: 18 amino acids. The CDR3 region is CASSWGQGILATNEKLFF. Written as DNA, the CDR3 is TGTGCCAGCAGCTGGGGACAGGGGATATTAGCAACTAATGAAAAACTGTTTTTT.

The CDR3 nucleotides are TGTGCCAGCAGCAAATCAGGGGGCGCGGAGACCCAGTACTTC. Translating gives CASSKSGGAETQYF. The chain combines TRBV7-3 with TRBJ2-5; 8 nucleotides line up with TRBD1. This CDR3 spans 14 amino acids. CDR1 is SGHTA and CDR2 is FQGTGA in the germline V gene. V lost 5 bases and J lost 5; bases outside the gene matches: 7.

J is TRBJ1-2 and V is TRBV6-1; D possibly corresponds to TRBD1 (5 bases). Germline V gene lookup returns CDR1 MNHNS and CDR2 SASEGT. The CDR3 loop spans 14 amino acids. Trimming took off 7 bases at V and 0 bases at J, with 12 bases between the two ends. In nucleotides, the CDR3 is TGTGCCAGCATTCCAGGGTACTCTAACTATGGCTACACCTTC. Encoded protein: CASIPGYSNYGYTF.

This clone was observed a few times. The chain combines TRBV6-1 with TRBJ1-1, with TRBD1 matching 8 bases. The CDR3 is made up of 14 amino acids. Germline V gene data show CDR1 as MNHNS and CDR2 as SASEGT. V was pared by 7 bases and J by 2 bases, with 6 bases of the junction left unmatched. The CDR3 sequence: CASTQGAANTEAFF. The CDR3 bases are TGTGCCAGCACGCAGGGGGCGGCTAACACTGAAGCTTTCTTT.

The genes are TRBV30 and TRBJ2-6, with unresolved D. Per germline, CDR1 GTSNPN and CDR2 SVGIG (reference sequence). Trimming cost V 1 base and J 2 bases, with 9 bases left between them. The CDR3 is 15 residues long. CDR3 sequence reads: CAWSGKGTGANVLTF. DNA of the CDR3: TGTGCCTGGAGTGGGAAGGGAACTGGGGCCAACGTCCTGACTTTC.

The chain is built from TRBV19 and TRBJ2-7, with 13 bases matching TRBD2. Germline lookup yields CDR1 LNHDA and CDR2 SQIVND (reference sequence). Trimming removed 4 bases from V and 4 bases from J; junction bases left unmatched: 7. The CDR3 totals 16 residues. The CDR3 sequence is CASSRTSGGIRYEQYF. The CDR3 DNA reads TGTGCCAGTAGTAGGACTAGCGGGGGAATACGGTACGAGCAGTACTTC.

This clone was seen just once. J is TRBJ2-2 and V is TRBV7-9, with TRBD1 identical over 7 bases. CDR1 is SEHNR and CDR2 is FQNEAQ in the germline V gene (reference sequence). The CDR3 spans 16 residues. Losses at the gene ends were 7 bases for V and 6 bases for J; bases not matched to a gene: 14. CDR3 DNA: TGTGCCAGCAAGACGGACAGGCCAGCCCAGGCCGGGGAGCTGTTTTTT. This encodes CASKTDRPAQAGELFF. Full variable domain (rest looked up from reference TRBV7-9 and TRBJ2-2): DTGVSQNPRHKITKRGQNVTFRCDPISEHNRLYWYRQTLGQGPEFLTYFQNEAQLEKSRLLSDRFSAERPKGSFSTLEIQRTEQGDSAMYLCASKTDRPAQAGELFFGEGSRLTVL.

The J gene is TRBJ1-1, the V gene TRBV6-6, with D unresolved. V lost 2 bases, J lost 2 bases, and 9 bases lay in between. The CDR3 extends over 14 amino acids. CDR1 and CDR2 from the germline V gene are MNHNY and SVGAGI (reference sequence). The chain's CDR3 is CASSYVAGNTEAFF. Here the CDR3 DNA reads TGTGCCAGCAGTTACGTAGCAGGAAACACTGAAGCTTTCTTT.

The chain is built from TRBV5-6 and TRBJ1-4; 7 nucleotides align to TRBD1. The germline CDR1 and CDR2 sequences are SGHDT and YYEEEE. CDR3 length: 17 amino acids. J gave up 2 bases and V 3 bases, and 10 bases lay outside the gene matches. The CDR3 is CASSSYYRGATNEKLFF. As DNA, the CDR3 is TGTGCCAGCAGCTCATATTACAGGGGTGCGACTAATGAAAAACTGTTTTTT.

V gene TRBV11-3 combines with J gene TRBJ2-1; maybe TRBD2 (7 bases). The germline CDR1 and CDR2 sequences are SGHNT and YENEEA. Trimming pared 0 bases from V and 6 bases from J, leaving 12 bases between. This CDR3 is built from 15 residues. CDR3 amino acids: CASSLDTGGGNEQFF. The CDR3 DNA reads as TGTGCCAGCAGCTTAGACACGGGGGGCGGCAATGAGCAGTTCTTC.

This chain links TRBV5-1 with TRBJ2-7; D tentatively reads TRBD1 or TRBD2 (5 bases each). V lost 3 bases, J lost 5 bases, and 27 bases lay in between. Germline CDR1 and CDR2: SGHRS and YFSETQ. The CDR3 sequence is 18 residues long. In DNA form, the CDR3 reads TGCGCCAGCAGCTCACCTACCTCCACCGGGACGACCAGAGACGAGCAGTACTTC. Its protein is CASSSPTSTGTTRDEQYF.

The chain joins TRBV27 to TRBJ1-5; possible D gene TRBD1, 6 bases. V shed 5 bases and J shed 0 bases, with 11 bases lying between them. CDR3 length: 15 amino acids. Germline V lookup: CDR1 MNHEY, CDR2 SMNVEV (reference sequence). The CDR3 DNA follows: TGTGCCAGCAGTACCCAGGGGTATAGCAATCAGCCCCAGCATTTT. Protein: CASSTQGYSNQPQHF.

The chain combines TRBV7-3 with TRBJ2-3; tentative D call: TRBD2 (6 bases). Germline CDR1 reads SGHTA; CDR2 reads FQGTGA. The CDR3 spans 12 residues. Trimming cost V 5 bases and J 8 bases, with 11 bases left between them. The CDR3 DNA reads TGTGCCAGCAGCCCGGGGACTCCTACGCAGTATTTT. This encodes CASSPGTPTQYF. Full variable domain (rest looked up from reference TRBV7-3 and TRBJ2-3): GAGVSQTPSNKVTEKGKYVELRCDPISGHTALYWYRQSLGQGPEFLIYFQGTGAADDSGLPNDRFFAVRPEGSVSTLKIQRTERGDSAVYLCASSPGTPTQYFGPGTRLTVL.

The chain joins TRBV11-2 to TRBJ1-1, with 10 bases that match TRBD1. Unmatched junction bases numbered 8, after V lost 1 base and J lost 9 bases. The CDR3 length is 15 residues. Germline CDR1 and CDR2: SGHAT and FQNNGV. CDR3 sequence: CASSLGGTGAPKAFF. The CDR3 region has the DNA TGTGCCAGCAGCTTAGGTGGGACAGGGGCCCCAAAAGCTTTCTTT.

This chain joins TRBV11-3 and TRBJ1-2; 7 nucleotides line up with TRBD1. V shed 5 bases and J 9 bases; nucleotides not matched to a gene: 6. CDR3 length: 12 residues. The germline CDR1 and CDR2 sequences are SGHNT and YENEEA. CDR3 loop: CASSDATGRYTF. The DNA of the CDR3 is TGTGCCAGCAGCGACGCGACAGGGCGCTACACCTTC.

This chain connects TRBV6-6 to TRBJ2-5, with 9 bases lining up with TRBD2. This CDR3 has 14 residues. V shed 5 bases, J shed 0 bases, and the junction held 1 base outside the gene matches. Germline assignment: CDR1 MNHNY and CDR2 SVGAGI (reference sequence). The CDR3 DNA sequence: TGTGCCAGCAGTCTAGCGGGGTACCAAGAGACCCAGTACTTC. This gives the protein CASSLAGYQETQYF.

The chain joins TRBV5-6 to TRBJ1-3, with 7 bases fitting TRBD1. J lost 4 bases, V lost 0 bases, and 10 bases had no gene match. The CDR3 extends over 17 amino acids. In germline, CDR1 is SGHDT, CDR2 YYEEEE. The DNA of the CDR3 is TGTGCCAGCAGCTTGGGTAGGGGGACAGCATCCGGAAACACCATATATTTT. Its translation is CASSLGRGTASGNTIYF.

The CDR3: CASSRGASYNEQFF. The CDR3 nucleotides are TGTGCCAGCAGCCGCGGGGCCTCCTACAATGAGCAGTTCTTC. The rearrangement joins TRBV7-8 to TRBJ2-1, with a weak D call TRBD2 (6 bases). Trimming took off 5 bases at V and 0 bases at J, with 8 bases between the two ends. The CDR3 covers 14 residues. CDR1 is SGHVS and CDR2 is FQNEAQ in the germline V gene.

CDR3 nucleotide sequence: TGTGCCAGCAGCTTAGTGGCCACAGGAGATACGCAGTATTTT. Residues: CASSLVATGDTQYF. This sequence joins TRBV11-2 and TRBJ2-3, with a possible D match to TRBD1 (5 bases). The germline V gene has CDR1 SGHAT and CDR2 FQNNGV. Between the trimmed V and J ends, which lost 1 base and 5 bases, there was a span of 10 bases. The CDR3 extends over 14 amino acids.

This clone was detected a few times. The chain employs TRBV10-1 and TRBJ2-3; D ambiguous. Trimming pared 3 bases from V and 4 bases from J, leaving 5 bases between. Germline assignment: CDR1 WNHNN and CDR2 SYGVQD (reference sequence). The CDR3 spans 12 residues. In nucleotides, the CDR3 is TGCGCCAGCAGTGACAGCGCAGATACGCAGTATTTT. This gives the protein CASSDSADTQYF.

This clone was picked up one time. The chain links TRBV30 to TRBJ1-2; possibly TRBD1 for D (5 bases). This CDR3 has 13 amino acids. Germline-derived CDR1 and CDR2 are GTSNPN and SVGIG (reference sequence). V dropped 5 bases and J dropped 2 bases, with 12 bases sitting between them. The CDR3 DNA reads TGTGCCTGGGGGGGGGACCCAAACTATGGCTACACCTTC. Protein product: CAWGGDPNYGYTF.

CDR3 loop: CASSFPGRLGYTF. The CDR3 nucleotides read TGTGCCAGCAGCTTCCCGGGGCGGCTTGGCTACACCTTC. V and J are TRBV5-6 and TRBJ1-2, with D perhaps matching TRBD1 (5 bases). The length of the CDR3 is 13 residues. Germline V gene data show CDR1 as SGHDT and CDR2 as YYEEEE. Trimming stripped 2 bases from V and 7 bases from J, with 12 bases between. Looking up the rest from reference TRBV5-6 and TRBJ1-2 gives the full variable domain: DAGVTQSPTHLIKTRGQQVTLRCSPKSGHDTVSWYQQALGQGPQFIFQYYEEEERQRGNFPDRFSGHQFPNYSSELNVNALLLGDSALYLCASSFPGRLGYTFGSGTRLTVV.

The chain joins TRBV10-2 to TRBJ2-7; 11 nucleotides match TRBD2. The CDR3 is 14 residues long. CDR1 and CDR2 from the germline V gene are WSHSY and SAAADI. The ends lost 6 bases at V and 3 bases at J; junction bases unmatched: 4. In DNA, the CDR3 is TGCGCCAGCAGATCTACTAGCGGGGGCTACGAGCAGTACTTC. Translating gives CASRSTSGGYEQYF.

The rearrangement uses TRBV5-1 and TRBJ1-4; D is perhaps TRBD1 (6 bases). Germline assignment: CDR1 SGHRS and CDR2 YFSETQ. The V and J ends lost 4 bases and 7 bases respectively, with 17 bases between them. The CDR3 has 15 residues. The CDR3, as DNA: TGCGCCAGCAGCCCCCTGGCGGGGACAAGTGAAAAACTGTTTTTT. The encoded protein is CASSPLAGTSEKLFF.

The rearrangement uses TRBV5-6 and TRBJ1-1; 8 positions agree with TRBD1. With 2 bases clipped from V and 3 bases from J, the junction kept 9 bases outside the gene matches. Germline lookup yields CDR1 SGHDT and CDR2 YYEEEE. The CDR3 has 16 amino acids. Here the CDR3 DNA reads TGTGCCAGCAGCTTAGACAGGGGTAGGATTTACACTGAAGCTTTCTTT. The encoded protein is CASSLDRGRIYTEAFF.